Given below is one TCR beta chain in context. Its specificity is unknown. Donors in the study were healthy people who gave bone marrow. This donor's record omits CMV serostatus. The CDR3 loop spans 14 amino acids. The germline gives CDR1 MDHEN, CDR2 SYDVKM. The V gene end was trimmed by 6 bases and the J gene end by 8 bases; junction bases not matched to a gene: 11. This sample is part of a study of cytomegalovirus exposure and HLA in healthy donors. Broader study findings: Prediction of most subjects' HLA-A and HLA-B alleles by TCR beta sequences was reportedly accurate.

PCR was performed using 60 Vbeta and 13 Jbeta primers. Assay used: immunoSEQ multiplex PCR; TCRdb lists only in-frame clones, some missing. The sample has about 130,000 clones; approximately 60% are singletons. The sample comprised PBMCs. The receptor was derived from a human donor in good health. The V and J genes are TRBV28 and TRBJ1-2, with 8 bases that match TRBD1. The CDR3 reads CASRRGTGHLGYTF. CDR3 nucleotides: TGTGCCAGCAGGCGGGGGACAGGACATCTCGGCTACACCTTC.